Listed below are T cell receptor beta chains from one sample, sequenced in a study of T cells in Graves' hyperthyroidism and ophthalmopathy. TCRdb redid the calling of the multiplex PCR reads with MiXCR, one entry per CDR3 protein. In the table there are a few hundred thousand distinct CDR3 sequences, about 14% of which are singletons. The specimen was blood. All receptors come from a woman in her 30s with Graves' ophthalmopathy. Each CDR3 is given with its conserved first and last residue. A D gene is named only where the DNA matches it firmly.

D	V	J	CDR3
-	TRBV5-4	TRBJ2-1	CASGKAGGEAEQFF
-	TRBV12-5	TRBJ1-2	CASGLGTRDTVRHNYTF
-	TRBV12-3/TRBV12-4	TRBJ1-2	CASHLGGSYGYTF
-	TRBV29-1	TRBJ2-7	CSGKNDEQYF
TRBD1	TRBV5-1	TRBJ1-1	CASSFGTGGTEAFF
-	TRBV28	TRBJ2-1	CASTILGGYNEQFF
-	TRBV29-1	TRBJ2-3	CSVGGPLFTDTQYF
TRBD2	TRBV11-2	TRBJ2-3	CASSLASGAQARSDTQYF
TRBD1	TRBV20-1	TRBJ2-1	CSATPGGLEQFF
TRBD2	TRBV12-3/TRBV12-4	TRBJ2-3	CATLLLAGVTDTQYF
TRBD1	TRBV12-3/TRBV12-4	TRBJ1-2	CASLSGGNGYTF
-	TRBV28	TRBJ1-1	CASSGRTVGTEAFF
-	TRBV27	TRBJ1-6	CASSSPLANSPLHF
-	TRBV3-1	TRBJ2-3	CASSQDPGATDTQYF
-	TRBV14	TRBJ2-5	CASSEAYRKAETQYF
-	TRBV20-1	TRBJ1-2	CSAHRESYGYTF
TRBD2	TRBV28	TRBJ2-3	CASSFFHGSGGANLDTQYF
-	TRBV28	TRBJ2-3	CASSSSTGAPSDTQYF
-	TRBV6-5	TRBJ1-2	CAGSYDSAPPGWDGYTF
TRBD1	TRBV11-2	TRBJ2-1	CASSLIPTGWNEQFF
-	TRBV2	TRBJ1-3	CASTGTYGNTIYF
-	TRBV28	TRBJ1-1	CASSLPVNTEAFF
TRBD2	TRBV7-2	TRBJ2-7	CASSLASGGRYEQYF
-	TRBV11-2	TRBJ1-1	CASSLGTNTEAFF
TRBD1	TRBV5-6	TRBJ2-5	CASSGGQAVTQYF
-	TRBV6-1	TRBJ1-5	CASSLDGHNQPQHF
-	TRBV5-1	TRBJ1-5	CASSIDTNQPQHF
-	TRBV12-3/TRBV12-4	TRBJ1-6	CASTTGGNNSPLHF
-	TRBV2	TRBJ1-2	CASTGVGRIFGYTF
-	TRBV20-1	TRBJ1-4	CSAHPGNEKLFF
-	TRBV27	TRBJ1-6	CASSTGRTPLHF
TRBD1	TRBV27	TRBJ2-7	CASSLGQGTYEQYF
-	TRBV10-3	TRBJ1-4	CAISGNSEATNEKLFF
-	TRBV7-8	TRBJ2-7	CASSLNPVLDEQYF
-	TRBV19	TRBJ1-1	CASSIKVARNTEAFF
TRBD2	TRBV12-3/TRBV12-4	TRBJ2-1	CASSFGGGANNEQFF
-	TRBV29-1	TRBJ1-1	CSVKGFLNTEAFF
TRBD2	TRBV2	TRBJ2-5	CASSPTTSGGRETQYF
-	TRBV6-1	TRBJ2-1	CASRSSGAGVYEQFF
-	TRBV2	TRBJ1-3	CASRGLGNTIYF
TRBD1	TRBV6-5	TRBJ2-3	CASSFPDRGTDTQYF
TRBD1	TRBV27	TRBJ1-6	CASSPNRGILHF
-	TRBV7-9	TRBJ1-6	CASSLRTTRNNSPLHF
-	TRBV27	TRBJ2-1	CASSLSGLSSYNEQFF
-	TRBV29-1	TRBJ2-1	CSVEGHWSLWSKNNEQFF
TRBD1	TRBV27	TRBJ2-3	CASTRTGGVTTDTQYF
-	TRBV18	TRBJ2-3	CASLQNTDTQYF
-	TRBV12-3/TRBV12-4	TRBJ1-1	CASSLREGTEAFF
-	TRBV6-1	TRBJ2-2	CASGTLNTGELFF
-	TRBV28	TRBJ1-4	CASSLFRVDEKLFF
-	TRBV28	TRBJ2-4	CATSRGPSIPYF
-	TRBV12-3/TRBV12-4	TRBJ1-1	CASTDGTRPRTEAFF
-	TRBV24-1	TRBJ2-7	CATSYGASVLSYEQYF
-	TRBV2	TRBJ2-7	CATKEQGTAYEQYF